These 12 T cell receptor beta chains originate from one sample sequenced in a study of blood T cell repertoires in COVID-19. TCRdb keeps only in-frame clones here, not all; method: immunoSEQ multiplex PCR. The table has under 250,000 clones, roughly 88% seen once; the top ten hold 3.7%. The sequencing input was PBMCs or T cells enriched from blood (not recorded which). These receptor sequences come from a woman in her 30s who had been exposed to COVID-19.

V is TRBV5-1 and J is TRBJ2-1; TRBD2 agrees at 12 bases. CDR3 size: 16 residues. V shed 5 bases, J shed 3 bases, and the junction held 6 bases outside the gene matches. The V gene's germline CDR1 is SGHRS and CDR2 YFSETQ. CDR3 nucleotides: TGCGCCAGCAGTTCCGGACTAGCGGGACTCTACAATGAGCAGTTCTTC. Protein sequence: CASSSGLAGLYNEQFF.

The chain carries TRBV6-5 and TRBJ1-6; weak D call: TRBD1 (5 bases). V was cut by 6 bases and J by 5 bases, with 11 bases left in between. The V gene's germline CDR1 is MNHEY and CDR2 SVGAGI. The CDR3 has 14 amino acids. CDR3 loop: CASRRGHDNSPLHF. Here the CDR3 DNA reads TGTGCCAGCAGACGAGGACACGATAATTCACCCCTCCACTTT.

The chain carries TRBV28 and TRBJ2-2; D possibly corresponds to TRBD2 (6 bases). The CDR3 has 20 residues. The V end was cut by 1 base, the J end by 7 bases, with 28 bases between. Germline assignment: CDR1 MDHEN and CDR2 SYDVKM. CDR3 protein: CASSLFPGRWRERSSGELFF. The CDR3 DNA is TGTGCCAGCAGTTTATTCCCGGGCAGGTGGAGGGAGAGGTCCAGCGGGGAGCTGTTTTTT.

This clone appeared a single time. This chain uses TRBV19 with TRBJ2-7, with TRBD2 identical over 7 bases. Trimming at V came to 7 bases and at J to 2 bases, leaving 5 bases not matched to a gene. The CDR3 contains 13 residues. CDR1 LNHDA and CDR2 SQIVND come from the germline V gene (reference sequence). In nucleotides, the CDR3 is TGTGCCAGTACGGGAGGACCACCCTACGAGCAGTACTTC. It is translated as CASTGGPPYEQYF.

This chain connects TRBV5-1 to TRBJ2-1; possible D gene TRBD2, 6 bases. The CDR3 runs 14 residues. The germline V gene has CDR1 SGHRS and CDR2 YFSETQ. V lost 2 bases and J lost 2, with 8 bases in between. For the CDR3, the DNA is TGCGCCAGCAGCTTCACTAGCACCTACAATGAGCAGTTCTTC. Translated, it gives CASSFTSTYNEQFF. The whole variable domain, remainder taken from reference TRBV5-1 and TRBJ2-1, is KAGVTQTPRYLIKTRGQQVTLSCSPISGHRSVSWYQQTPGQGLQFLFEYFSETQRNKGNFPGRFSGRQFSNSRSEMNVSTLELGDSALYLCASSFTSTYNEQFFGPGTRLTVL.

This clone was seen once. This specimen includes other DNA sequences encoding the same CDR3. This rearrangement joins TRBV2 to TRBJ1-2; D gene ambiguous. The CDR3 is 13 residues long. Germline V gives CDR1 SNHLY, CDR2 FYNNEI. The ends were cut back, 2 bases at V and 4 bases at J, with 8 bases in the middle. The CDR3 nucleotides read TGTGCCAGCAGTGAAACTGGTGGCTATGGCTACACCTTC. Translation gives CASSETGGYGYTF.

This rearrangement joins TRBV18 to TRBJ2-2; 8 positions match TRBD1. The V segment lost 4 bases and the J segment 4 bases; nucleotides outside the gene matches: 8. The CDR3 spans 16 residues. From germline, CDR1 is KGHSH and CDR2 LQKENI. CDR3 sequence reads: CASSLRTGMSTGELFF. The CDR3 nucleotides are TGTGCCAGCTCACTCAGGACAGGGATGAGCACCGGGGAGCTGTTTTTT.

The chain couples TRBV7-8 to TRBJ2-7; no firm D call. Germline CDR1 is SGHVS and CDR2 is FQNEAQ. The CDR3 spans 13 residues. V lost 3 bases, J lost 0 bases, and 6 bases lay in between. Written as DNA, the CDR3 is TGTGCCAGCAGCTTTGGCAGCTCCTACGAGCAGTACTTC. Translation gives CASSFGSSYEQYF.

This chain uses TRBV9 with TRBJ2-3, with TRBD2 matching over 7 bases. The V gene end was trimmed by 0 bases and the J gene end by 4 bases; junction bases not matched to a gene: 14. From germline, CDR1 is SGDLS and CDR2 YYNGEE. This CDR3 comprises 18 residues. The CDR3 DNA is TGTGCCAGCAGCGTAGGATTGGGAGGGGCAGGGATTTCAGATACGCAGTATTTT. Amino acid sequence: CASSVGLGGAGISDTQYF. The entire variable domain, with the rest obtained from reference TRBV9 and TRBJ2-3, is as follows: DSGVTQTPKHLITATGQRVTLRCSPRSGDLSVYWYQQSLDQGLQFLIQYYNGEERAKGNILERFSAQQFPDLHSELNLSSLELGDSALYFCASSVGLGGAGISDTQYFGPGTRLTVL.

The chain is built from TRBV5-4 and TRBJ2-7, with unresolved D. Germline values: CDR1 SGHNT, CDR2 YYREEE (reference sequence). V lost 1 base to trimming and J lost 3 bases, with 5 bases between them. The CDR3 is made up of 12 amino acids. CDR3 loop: CASSLNSYEQYF. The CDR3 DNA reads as TGTGCCAGCAGCTTGAACAGCTACGAGCAGTACTTC.

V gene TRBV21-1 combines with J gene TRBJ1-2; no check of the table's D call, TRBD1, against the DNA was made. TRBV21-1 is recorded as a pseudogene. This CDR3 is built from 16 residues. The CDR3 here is CASSKVGWQGEDGYTF. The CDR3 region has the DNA TGTGCCAGCAGCAAAGTGGGATGGCAGGGGGAAGATGGCTACACCTTC.

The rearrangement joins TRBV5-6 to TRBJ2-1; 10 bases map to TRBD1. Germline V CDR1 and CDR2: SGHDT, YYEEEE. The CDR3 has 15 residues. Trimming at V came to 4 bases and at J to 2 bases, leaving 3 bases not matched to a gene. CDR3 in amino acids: CASSPGTGAYNEQFF. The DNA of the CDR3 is TGTGCCAGCAGCCCCGGGACAGGGGCCTACAATGAGCAGTTCTTC.